This T cell receptor (beta chain) was obtained from a study of CD8 T cells in Susac syndrome. A word on this clonotype: Its antigen is unidentified.

General study findings and limits: The study conceded that its TCR sequencing and HLA analysis involved relatively few individuals.

Reverse transcription of about 0.5 to 1 ug RNA used random hexamers. Across 54 Vbeta and 13 Jbeta, TCR beta CDR3 was amplified with immunoSEQ multiplex PCR. Using its own MiXCR run on the immunoSEQ multiplex PCR reads, TCRdb lists one record per CDR3 protein. This table has roughly 200,000 distinct CDR3 sequences, about 95% appearing once. Looked up from germline, CDR1 is MDHEN and CDR2 is SYDVKM. The CDR3 loop spans 16 amino acids. V lost 3 bases to trimming and J lost 8 bases, with 19 bases between them. Healthy donors were controls matched for age and sex. FACS enriched CD8+ TEMRA cells, while bulk CD8+ and CD4+ were negatively isolated.

Sequencing was done on a sample of CD4+ T cells from PBMCs. V and J are TRBV28 and TRBJ1-4; D may be TRBD1 (6 bases). This receptor was obtained from a human donor in good health. The CDR3 loop reads CASSFLDQGFREKLFF. The CDR3 DNA follows: TGTGCCAGCAGTTTCTTAGACCAGGGGTTTCGAGAAAAACTGTTTTTT.